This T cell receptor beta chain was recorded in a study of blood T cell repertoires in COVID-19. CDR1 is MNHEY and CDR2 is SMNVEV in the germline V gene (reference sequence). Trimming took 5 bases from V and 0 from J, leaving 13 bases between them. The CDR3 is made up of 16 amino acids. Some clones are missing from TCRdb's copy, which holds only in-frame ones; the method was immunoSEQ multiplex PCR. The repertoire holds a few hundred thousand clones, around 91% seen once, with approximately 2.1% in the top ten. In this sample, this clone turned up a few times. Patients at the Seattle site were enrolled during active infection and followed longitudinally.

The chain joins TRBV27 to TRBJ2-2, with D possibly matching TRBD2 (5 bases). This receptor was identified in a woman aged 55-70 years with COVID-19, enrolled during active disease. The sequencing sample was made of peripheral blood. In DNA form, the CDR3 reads TGTGCCAGCAGTACGGAGGCTCGGGCGAACACCGGGGAGCTGTTTTTT. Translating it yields CASSTEARANTGELFF.